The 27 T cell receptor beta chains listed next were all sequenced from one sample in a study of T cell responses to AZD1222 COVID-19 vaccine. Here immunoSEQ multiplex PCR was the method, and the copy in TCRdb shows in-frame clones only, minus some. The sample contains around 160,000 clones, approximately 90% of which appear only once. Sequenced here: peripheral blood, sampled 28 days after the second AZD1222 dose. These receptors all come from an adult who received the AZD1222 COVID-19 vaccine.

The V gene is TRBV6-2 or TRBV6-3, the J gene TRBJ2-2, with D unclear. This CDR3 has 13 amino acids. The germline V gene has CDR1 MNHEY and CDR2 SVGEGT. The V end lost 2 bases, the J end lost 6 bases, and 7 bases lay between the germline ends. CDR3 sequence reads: CASSYPSPGELFF. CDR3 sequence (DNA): TGTGCCAGCAGTTACCCCAGCCCCGGGGAGCTGTTTTTT.

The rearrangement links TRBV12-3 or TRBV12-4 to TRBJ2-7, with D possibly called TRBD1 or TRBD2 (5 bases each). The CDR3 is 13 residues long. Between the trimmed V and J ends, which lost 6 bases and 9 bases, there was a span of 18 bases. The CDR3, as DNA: TGTGCCAGCAGCCACGCCGGGACCCAGGTGCAGTACTTC. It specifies CASSHAGTQVQYF.

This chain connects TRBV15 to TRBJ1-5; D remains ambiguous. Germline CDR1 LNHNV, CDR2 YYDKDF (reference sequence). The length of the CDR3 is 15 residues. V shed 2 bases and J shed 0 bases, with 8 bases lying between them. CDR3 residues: CATSRKGYSNQPQHF. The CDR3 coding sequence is TGTGCCACCAGCAGAAAGGGCTATAGCAATCAGCCCCAGCATTTT.

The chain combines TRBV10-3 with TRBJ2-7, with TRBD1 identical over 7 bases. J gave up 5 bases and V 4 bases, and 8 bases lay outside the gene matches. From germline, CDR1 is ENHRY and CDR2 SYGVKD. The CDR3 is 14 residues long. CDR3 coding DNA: TGTGCCATCAGTGGACAGGGTGGGTACCACGAGCAGTACTTC. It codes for CAISGQGGYHEQYF.

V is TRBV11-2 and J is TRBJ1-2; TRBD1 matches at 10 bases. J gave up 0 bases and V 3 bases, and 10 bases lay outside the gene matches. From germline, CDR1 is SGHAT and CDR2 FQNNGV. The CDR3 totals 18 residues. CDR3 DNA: TGTGCCAGCAGCTTTAACCGGGACAGGGGATCATCTAACTATGGCTACACCTTC. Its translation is CASSFNRDRGSSNYGYTF.

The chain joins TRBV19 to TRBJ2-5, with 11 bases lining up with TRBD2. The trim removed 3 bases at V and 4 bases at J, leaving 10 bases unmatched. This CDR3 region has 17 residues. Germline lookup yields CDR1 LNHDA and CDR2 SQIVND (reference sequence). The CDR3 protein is CASSIGGSGRARETQYF. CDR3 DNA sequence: TGTGCCAGTAGTATTGGAGGTAGCGGGAGGGCCCGAGAGACCCAGTACTTC.

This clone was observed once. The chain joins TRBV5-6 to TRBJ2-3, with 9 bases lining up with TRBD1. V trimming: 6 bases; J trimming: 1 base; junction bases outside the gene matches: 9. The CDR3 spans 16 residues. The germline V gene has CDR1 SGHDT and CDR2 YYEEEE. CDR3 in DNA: TGTGCCAGCACAGATTTCCGGGACAGGGGCACAGATACGCAGTATTTT. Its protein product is CASTDFRDRGTDTQYF.

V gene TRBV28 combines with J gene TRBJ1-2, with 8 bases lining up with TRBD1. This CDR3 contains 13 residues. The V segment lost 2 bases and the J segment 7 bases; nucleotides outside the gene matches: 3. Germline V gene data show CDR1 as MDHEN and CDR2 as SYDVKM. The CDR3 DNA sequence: TGTGCCAGCAGTTTAACCAGGGGGCTTGGCTACACCTTC. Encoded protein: CASSLTRGLGYTF.

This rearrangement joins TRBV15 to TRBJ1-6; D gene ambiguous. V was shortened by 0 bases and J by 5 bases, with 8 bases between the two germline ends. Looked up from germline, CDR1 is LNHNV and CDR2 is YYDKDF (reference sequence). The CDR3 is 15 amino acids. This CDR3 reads CATSRDAGNNSPLHF. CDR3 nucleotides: TGTGCCACCAGCAGAGACGCGGGGAATAATTCACCCCTCCACTTT.

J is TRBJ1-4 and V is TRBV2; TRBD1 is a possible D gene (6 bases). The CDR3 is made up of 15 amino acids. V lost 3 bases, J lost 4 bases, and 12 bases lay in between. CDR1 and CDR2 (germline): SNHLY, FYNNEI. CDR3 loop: CASSELGQFNEKLFF. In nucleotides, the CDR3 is TGTGCCAGCAGTGAGCTAGGACAGTTTAATGAAAAACTGTTTTTT.

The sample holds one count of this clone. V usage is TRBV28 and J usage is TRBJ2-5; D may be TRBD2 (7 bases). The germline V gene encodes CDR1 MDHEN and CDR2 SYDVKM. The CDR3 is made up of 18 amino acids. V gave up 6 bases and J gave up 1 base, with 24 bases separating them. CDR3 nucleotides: TGTGCCAGCAGCGCCCCGGGACTTACTAGGGGGGGCCAAGAGACCCAGTACTTC. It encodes CASSAPGLTRGGQETQYF.

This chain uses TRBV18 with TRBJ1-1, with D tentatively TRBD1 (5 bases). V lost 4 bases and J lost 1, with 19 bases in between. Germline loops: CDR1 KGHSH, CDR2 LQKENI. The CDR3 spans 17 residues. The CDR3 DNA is TGTGCCAGCTCACTTTACCCGGGACGCCAAACGAACACTGAAGCTTTCTTT. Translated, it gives CASSLYPGRQTNTEAFF.

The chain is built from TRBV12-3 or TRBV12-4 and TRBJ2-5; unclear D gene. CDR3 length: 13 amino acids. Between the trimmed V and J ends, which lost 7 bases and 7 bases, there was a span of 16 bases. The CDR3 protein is CASTPRQEGTQYF. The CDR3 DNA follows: TGTGCCAGCACCCCCCGCCAGGAAGGGACCCAGTACTTC.

The CDR3 sequence: CASSPESRGLNYGYTF. CDR3 nucleotide sequence: TGTGCCAGCAGCCCGGAGAGCAGGGGCCTCAACTATGGCTACACCTTC. The chain combines TRBV4-2 with TRBJ1-2; the D gene is possibly TRBD1 (6 bases). Germline V lookup: CDR1 LGHNA, CDR2 YNFKEQ. Trimming removed 4 bases at V and 2 bases at J, with 17 bases between. The CDR3 sequence is 16 residues long.

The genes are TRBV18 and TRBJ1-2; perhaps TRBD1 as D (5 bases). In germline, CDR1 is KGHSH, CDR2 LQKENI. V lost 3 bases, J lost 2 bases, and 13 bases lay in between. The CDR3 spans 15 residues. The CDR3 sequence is CASSPGATDNYGYTF. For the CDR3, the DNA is TGTGCCAGCTCACCGGGAGCGACAGACAACTATGGCTACACCTTC.

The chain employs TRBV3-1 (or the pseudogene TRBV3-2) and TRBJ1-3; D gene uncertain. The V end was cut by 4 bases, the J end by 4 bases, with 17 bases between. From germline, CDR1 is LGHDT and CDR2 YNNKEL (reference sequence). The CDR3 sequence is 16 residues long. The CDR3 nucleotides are TGTGCCAGCAGCCGGCCCGGTCTTGTCGGCGGAAACACCATATATTTT. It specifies CASSRPGLVGGNTIYF.

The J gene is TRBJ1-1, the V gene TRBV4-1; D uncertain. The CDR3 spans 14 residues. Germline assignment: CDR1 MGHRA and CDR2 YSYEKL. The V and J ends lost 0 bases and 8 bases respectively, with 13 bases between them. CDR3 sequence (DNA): TGCGCCAGCAGCCAAGAGGGAGAAGGCCGGGAAGCTTTCTTT. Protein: CASSQEGEGREAFF.

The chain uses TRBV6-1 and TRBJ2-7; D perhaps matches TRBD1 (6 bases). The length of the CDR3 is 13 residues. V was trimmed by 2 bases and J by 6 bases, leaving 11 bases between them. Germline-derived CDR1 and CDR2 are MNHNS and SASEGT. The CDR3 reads CASSETQGLEQYF. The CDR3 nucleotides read TGTGCCAGCAGTGAAACACAGGGCCTCGAGCAGTACTTC.

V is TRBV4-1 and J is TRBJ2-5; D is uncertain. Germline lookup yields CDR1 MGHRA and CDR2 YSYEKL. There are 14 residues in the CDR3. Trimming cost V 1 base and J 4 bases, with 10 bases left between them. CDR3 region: CASSQAQTVETQYF. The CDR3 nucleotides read TGCGCCAGCAGCCAAGCTCAAACGGTAGAGACCCAGTACTTC.

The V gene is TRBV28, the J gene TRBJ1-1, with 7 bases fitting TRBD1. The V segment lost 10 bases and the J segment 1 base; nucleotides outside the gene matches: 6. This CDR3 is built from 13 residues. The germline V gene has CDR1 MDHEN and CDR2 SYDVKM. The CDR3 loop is CATNRGGNTEAFF. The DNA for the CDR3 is TGTGCCACCAACAGGGGTGGGAACACTGAAGCTTTCTTT.

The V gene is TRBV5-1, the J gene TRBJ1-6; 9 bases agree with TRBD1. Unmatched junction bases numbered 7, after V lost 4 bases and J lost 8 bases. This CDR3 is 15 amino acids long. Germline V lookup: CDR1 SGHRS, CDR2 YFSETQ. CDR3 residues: CASSGGTGKDSPLHF. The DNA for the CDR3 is TGCGCCAGCAGCGGCGGGACAGGGAAGGATTCACCCCTCCACTTT.

Here the CDR3 DNA reads TGTGCCAGCAGCCGAGGACAGGGTGGTCAGCCCCAGCATTTT. Residues: CASSRGQGGQPQHF. The rearrangement uses TRBV6-2 or TRBV6-3 and TRBJ1-5, with 8 positions matching TRBD1. Per the germline V gene, CDR1 is MNHEY and CDR2 is SVGEGT. There are 14 residues in the CDR3. V lost 6 bases, J lost 6 bases, and 7 bases stayed unmatched.

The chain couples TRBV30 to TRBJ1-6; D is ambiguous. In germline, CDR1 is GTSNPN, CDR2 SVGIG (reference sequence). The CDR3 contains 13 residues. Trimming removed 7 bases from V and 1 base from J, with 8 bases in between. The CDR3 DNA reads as TGTGCCTCATCAGGATCCTATAATTCACCCCTCCACTTT. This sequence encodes CASSGSYNSPLHF.

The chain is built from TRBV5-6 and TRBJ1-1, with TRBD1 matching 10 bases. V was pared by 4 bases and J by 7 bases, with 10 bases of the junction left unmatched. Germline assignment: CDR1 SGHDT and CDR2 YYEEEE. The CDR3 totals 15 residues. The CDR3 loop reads CASSPGTGVGGEAFF. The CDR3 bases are TGTGCCAGCAGCCCCGGGACAGGGGTGGGAGGTGAAGCTTTCTTT.

The chain's CDR3 is CAISESRAGSPYGINEKLFF. The CDR3 DNA follows: TGTGCCATCAGTGAGTCGAGGGCCGGGAGTCCCTACGGGATTAATGAAAAACTGTTTTTT. The rearrangement joins TRBV10-3 to TRBJ1-4; D remains ambiguous. The CDR3 is 20 residues long. Trimming pared 0 bases from V and 4 bases from J, leaving 24 bases between. Germline V gives CDR1 ENHRY, CDR2 SYGVKD.

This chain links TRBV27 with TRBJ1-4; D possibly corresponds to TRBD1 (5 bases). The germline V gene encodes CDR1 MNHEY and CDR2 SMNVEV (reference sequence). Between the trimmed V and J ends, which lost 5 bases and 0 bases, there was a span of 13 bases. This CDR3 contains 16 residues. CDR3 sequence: CASSLGLGATNEKLFF. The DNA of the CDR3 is TGTGCCAGCAGTCTGGGCCTAGGGGCAACTAATGAAAAACTGTTTTTT.

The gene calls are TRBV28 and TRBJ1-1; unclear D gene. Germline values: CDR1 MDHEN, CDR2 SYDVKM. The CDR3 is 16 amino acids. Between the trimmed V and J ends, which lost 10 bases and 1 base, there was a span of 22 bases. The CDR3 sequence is CATRKLWTLQNTEAFF. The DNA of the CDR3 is TGTGCCACCCGAAAACTATGGACCTTACAGAACACTGAAGCTTTCTTT.